A selection of T cell receptor beta chains follows, all from one sample in a study of shared clonotypes between healthy human individuals. Profiled with immunoSEQ multiplex PCR; TCRdb holds only in-frame clones, not every one. The sample records 2 million to 2.5 million clones, roughly 95% being singletons. The sample taken for sequencing was naive CD4+ T cells sorted from blood. These receptors were obtained from a young man in good health. Each CDR3 is given with its conserved first and last residue. A D gene is named only where the DNA matches it firmly. The listing skips clone size in some rows; elsewhere it reads once, few, many or a size class.

clone size: -
V gene: TRBV5-6
CDR3 length: 13
J gene: TRBJ2-7
D gene: -
CDR3 protein: CASTRQGTYEQYF
CDR3 DNA: TGTGCCAGCACGCGCCAGGGAACCTACGAGCAGTACTTC

clone size: -
V gene: TRBV5-1
CDR3 length: 14
J gene: TRBJ2-7
D gene: -
CDR3 protein: CASSLVVSGAEQYF
CDR3 DNA: TGCGCCAGCAGCTTGGTGGTATCTGGGGCCGAGCAGTACTTC

clone size: -
V gene: TRBV7-6
CDR3 length: 17
J gene: TRBJ2-2
D gene: TRBD1
CDR3 protein: CASSLSRQGAHTGELFF
CDR3 DNA: TGTGCCAGCAGCCTTAGCCGACAGGGGGCTCACACCGGGGAGCTGTTTTTT

clone size: -
V gene: TRBV20-1
CDR3 length: 11
J gene: TRBJ1-2
D gene: -
CDR3 protein: CSASRPRGYTF
CDR3 DNA: TGCAGTGCTTCCCGGCCTCGGGGCTACACCTTC

clone size: -
V gene: TRBV5-1
CDR3 length: 14
J gene: TRBJ2-3
D gene: -
CDR3 protein: CASSLGGVTDTQYF
CDR3 DNA: TGCGCCAGCAGCTTAGGGGGGGTTACAGATACGCAGTATTTT

clone size: -
V gene: TRBV6-5
CDR3 length: 13
J gene: TRBJ1-2
D gene: TRBD1
CDR3 protein: CASSLDRGYGYTF
CDR3 DNA: TGTGCCAGCAGTCTGGACAGGGGCTATGGCTACACCTTC

clone size: -
V gene: TRBV9
CDR3 length: 14
J gene: TRBJ1-2
D gene: -
CDR3 protein: CASSASREDYGYTF
CDR3 DNA: TGTGCCAGCAGCGCATCCAGGGAGGACTATGGCTACACCTTC

clone size: few
V gene: TRBV4-1
CDR3 length: 17
J gene: TRBJ1-1
D gene: -
CDR3 protein: CASSQGFRQGGNTEAFF
CDR3 DNA: TGCGCCAGCAGCCAAGGGTTTCGTCAGGGAGGGAACACTGAAGCTTTCTTT

clone size: -
V gene: TRBV6-1
CDR3 length: 15
J gene: TRBJ2-5
D gene: TRBD2
CDR3 protein: CASSGLAGPQETQYF
CDR3 DNA: TGTGCCAGCAGTGGCTTAGCGGGGCCCCAAGAGACCCAGTACTTC

clone size: -
V gene: TRBV5-4
CDR3 length: 13
J gene: TRBJ2-5
D gene: -
CDR3 protein: CASSLGSKETQYF
CDR3 DNA: TGTGCCAGCAGCTTGGGCTCAAAAGAGACCCAGTACTTC

clone size: -
V gene: TRBV5-1
CDR3 length: 13
J gene: TRBJ1-6
D gene: -
CDR3 protein: CASSRDRDSPLHF
CDR3 DNA: TGCGCCAGCAGCAGAGACAGAGATTCACCCCTCCACTTT

clone size: once
V gene: TRBV10-3
CDR3 length: 11
J gene: TRBJ2-1
D gene: -
CDR3 protein: CAISEPNEQFF
CDR3 DNA: TGTGCCATCAGTGAACCAAATGAGCAGTTCTTC

clone size: -
V gene: TRBV5-5
CDR3 length: 14
J gene: TRBJ1-1
D gene: -
CDR3 protein: CASSFRGMNTEAFF
CDR3 DNA: TGTGCCAGCAGCTTTAGAGGAATGAACACTGAAGCTTTCTTT

clone size: -
V gene: TRBV5-7
CDR3 length: 14
J gene: TRBJ2-7
D gene: TRBD2
CDR3 protein: CASRTSGMIYEQYF
CDR3 DNA: TGTGCCAGCAGGACTAGCGGGATGATTTACGAGCAGTACTTC